This T cell receptor (beta chain) was obtained from a study of shared clonotypes between healthy human individuals (dated by TCRdb to 2018 to 2021). Regarding the research as a whole: The cohort included three men and a couple of women between 18 and 49 years of age. To estimate repertoire size and how much clonotypes are shared between individuals, the study performed deep sequencing of blood TCR repertoires from 4 to 6 healthy adults. For each donor, CD4 naive and CD4 memory were each given three plates, CD8 naive was given two plates, and CD8 memory was given one plate. Per donor, leukapheresis produced somewhere between about 0.85 and 9.5 billion PBMCs. Libraries were prepared and TCR repertoires were sequenced by different laboratories using diverse techniques, in order to increase sequencing depth and limit assay-specific biases.

CD8 naive samples were CD45RO-negative cells positively selected for CCR7, giving a CD45RA+CCR7+ population that excluded TemRA cells. The donors were healthy, HIV-negative adults with no recently reported acute infections or vaccinations. Every donor was a Caucasian adult living in Nashville, Tennessee, USA. Blood was obtained by leukapheresis, after which PBMCs were separated by Ficoll-Histopaque density gradient centrifugation and cryopreserved in liquid nitrogen vapor phase. Analytical flow cytometry was used to check the purity and quantity of every magnetically sorted T cell population. Genomic DNA was isolated from each sorted fraction and quantified by UV absorbance on a Nanodrop 2000c. Taken from cysteine to phenylalanine, the CDR3 has 16 residues. Of the read, only the CDR3 DNA is kept; its 48 bases are in frame from base 1. The CDR1 and CDR2 encoded by the germline V gene (reference sequence) are PRHDT and FYEKMQ. Relative to germline, V is missing 2 bases and J is missing 1 base, with 5 bases of the junction outside any gene match.

Using the deep immunoSEQ assay, TCR CDR3 regions were amplified from genomic DNA by multiplex PCR. For each cell subset, the extracted genomic DNA was distributed evenly across all wells of several immunoSEQ 96-well plates, and each plate served as one replicate. For sorted subsets, each replicate PCR was loaded with approximately 190 ng genomic DNA, equivalent to roughly 30,000 T cell genomes. Purified libraries were measured with a Qubit 3.0 fluorometer, size-checked on a Bioanalyzer 2100, and measured again with the KAPA Library Quantification kit. A separate single-read 150-cycle Illumina NextSeq 550 flow cell was used to sequence each immunoSEQ 96-well plate. In the original analysis: Because only junctional sequences without quality scores were contained in the immunoSEQ output, filtering matching that applied to full-length reads could not be performed. To assign V/J genes and CDR3, sequences were annotated using PyIR, a Python wrapper for IgBLAST v1.9, with IMGT germline references. Reads were removed for weak V/J assignments (E-value above 1e-6), missing CDR3, stop codons, out-of-frame junctions, or ambiguous translated residues. V3J clonotypes were defined by identical inferred V gene, J gene, and CDR3 amino acid sequence. Percentage overlap between repertoires was calculated by dividing the number of shared unique clonotypes by the size of the smaller repertoire. RTK rarefaction, the Chao1 estimator, and Recon v2.1 estimates of unobserved clonotypes were used to assess repertoire richness. Generation probabilities for all TCRbeta clonotypes obtained by the gDNA method from a handful of donors were computed using OLGA. TCRdb provides this immuneACCESS table in a form limited to in-frame rearrangements. Some clones are lacking; in checked studies, under half of them reflect an unresolved V gene, and why the rest are absent is not known. V, J and clone size derive from that table, while D and trimming were established from the DNA sequence. The sample table records about 2.1 million clones; 90% to 95% of these occur just once. Around 1.7% of the sample lies in the top ten.

Concerning this clone: Its specific antigen is unknown. No much larger clone is present one base from it, and per-base qualities are unavailable.

General study outcomes and caveats: Rarefaction of sorted-subset datasets indicated incomplete sequencing despite the large sequencing depth. Estimated clonotype richness was generally larger for naive than for memory subsets. Higher generation probabilities were observed for clonotypes shared by all four sorted-subset donors than for non-shared clonotypes. Pairwise subsampling led to the expectation that sequencing depth would affect the degree of clonotype sharing among donors. Because the study included only a small number of donors, the genetic and exposure-history diversity represented was limited. Across four donors, roughly 5.1% of naive CD4, approximately 4% of naive CD8, 2% to 2.5% of memory CD4, and about 0.4% of memory CD8 clonotypes were shared. Sampling was limited to blood, and TCR repertoires in tissue likely differ from TCR repertoires in blood.

The chain uses TRBV13 and TRBJ2-5, and TRBD2 aligns with 9 junction nucleotides. The TCR originated in a man between 18 and 35 years old in good health. Some clones in this sample may be carry-over from other donors' samples. The sequencing input was naive CD8+ T cells from PBMCs. What this sample's cell subset or site label stands for: CD45RA+CCR7+. The CDR3 region: CASSLWREGLQETQYF. The sequenced DNA: TGTGCCAGCAGCTTATGGCGGGAGGGCCTCCAAGAGACCCAGTACTTC.